This T cell receptor (beta chain) derives from a study of T-cell reconstitution after alpha-beta-depleted transplantation in children. Unique molecular identifiers were used to barcode this TCRbeta library. TCRdb independently ran MiXCR on the PCR reads; one entry per CDR3 protein. The profile shows 200,000 to 250,000 distinct CDR3 sequences, 11% of them singletons. This clonotype was counted many times. Its target is unknown. The V end was cut by 2 bases, the J end by 2 bases, with 19 bases between. The germline V gene has CDR1 SGHAT and CDR2 FQNNGV. The CDR3 sequence is 17 residues long. Overall study findings and caveats: Some patients owed their high day-60 TCRbeta diversity to surviving recipient T cells and thymic progenitors. Reportedly, alpha-beta T cells present about two months post-transplant originated from several hundred expanded clones of graft origin. T-cell numbers and diversity, one year after transplant, stemmed largely from T cells that were newly produced.

The TCR was taken from a child younger than two with acute myeloid leukemia, due to receive a stem cell transplant. This sample comprised PBMCs, obtained before TCRalphabeta/CD19-depleted stem cell transplant. The gene calls are TRBV11-2 and TRBJ2-7; maybe TRBD2 (6 bases). DNA of the CDR3: TGTGCCAGCAGCTTACTCGTCTCGGGAGAGTTGACCTACGAGCAGTACTTC. Encoded protein: CASSLLVSGELTYEQYF.